This passage covers 22 T cell receptor beta chains from one sample sequenced in a study of chemoradiotherapy in HPV16-positive cancers (dated by TCRdb to between 2021 and 2022). Library generation was performed with the immunoSEQ multiplex PCR assay. TCRdb limited this immuneACCESS table to in-frame rearrangements with V and J called. A share of clones is missing; checked studies link under half to unresolved V genes, and the rest is unexplained. The sample contains about 21,000 clones, around 87% of them found a single time. About 2.1% of the sample goes to the ten largest clones. The sample was blood, taken from a patient who underwent chemoradiotherapy. Receptors originate from a human donor with HPV-associated anogenital cancer.

The rearrangement uses TRBV27 and TRBJ1-4; 7 bases line up with TRBD1. The trim removed 1 base at V and 8 bases at J, leaving 7 bases unmatched. The CDR3 covers 15 residues. The germline gives CDR1 MNHEY, CDR2 SMNVEV (reference sequence). The CDR3 DNA reads TGTGCCAGCAGTTTATTTAACAGGGGTGGGGAAAAACTGTTTTTT. Translating gives CASSLFNRGGEKLFF. Supplemented by reference TRBV27 and TRBJ1-4, the full variable domain reads EAQVTQNPRYLITVTGKKLTVTCSQNMNHEYMSWYRQDPGLGLRQIYYSMNVEVTDKGDVPEGYKVSRKEKRNFPLILESPSPNQTSLYFCASSLFNRGGEKLFFGSGTQLSVL.

The V call is TRBV5-6, the J call TRBJ2-1; TRBD1 matches at 9 bases. The CDR3 spans 15 residues. Looked up from germline, CDR1 is SGHDT and CDR2 is YYEEEE. V trimming: 2 bases; J trimming: 8 bases; junction bases outside the gene matches: 8. CDR3 sequence: CASSFTGQGKDEQFF. As DNA, the CDR3 is TGTGCCAGCAGCTTCACGGGACAGGGAAAGGATGAGCAGTTCTTC.

In its sample, this clone was seen once. This rearrangement joins TRBV9 to TRBJ2-5; 11 bases align to TRBD2. CDR3 size: 15 residues. CDR1 is SGDLS and CDR2 is YYNGEE in the germline V gene. The ends lost 2 bases at V and 4 bases at J; junction bases unmatched: 4. In DNA form, the CDR3 reads TGTGCCAGCAGCGTTGCTAGCGGGGGGAGAGAGACCCAGTACTTC. Its protein product is CASSVASGGRETQYF.

The chain is built from TRBV5-1 and TRBJ2-3; 12 positions agree with TRBD2. Germline loops: CDR1 SGHRS, CDR2 YFSETQ. V trimming: 4 bases; J trimming: 3 bases; junction bases outside the gene matches: 12. This CDR3 has 18 amino acids. CDR3: CASSGELAGGRRTDTQYF. As DNA, the CDR3 is TGCGCCAGCAGCGGCGAACTAGCGGGGGGTCGTCGGACAGATACGCAGTATTTT.

This clone was seen only once. The rearrangement joins TRBV5-4 to TRBJ2-5; a weak D match, TRBD1 (6 bases). CDR3 length: 14 amino acids. CDR1 and CDR2 from the germline V gene are SGHNT and YYREEE (reference sequence). The V gene lost 4 bases and the J gene lost 1 base, with 11 bases spanning the gap. CDR3 protein: CASSNTGRQETQYF. CDR3 in DNA: TGTGCCAGCAGCAATACAGGGCGCCAAGAGACCCAGTACTTC.

The chain carries TRBV6-1 and TRBJ1-4; D may be TRBD1 (5 bases). CDR1 is MNHNS, CDR2 SASEGT, per germline. The CDR3 is 14 residues long. V lost 6 bases and J 13 bases, leaving 21 bases between the germline ends. CDR3 sequence: CASRIQLGEFGLFF. The CDR3 nucleotides are TGTGCCAGCAGGATTCAATTGGGGGAATTTGGACTGTTTTTT.

This clone is judged medium-sized. J is TRBJ2-5 and V is TRBV19, with 7 bases identical to TRBD1. Per germline, CDR1 LNHDA and CDR2 SQIVND (reference sequence). After removal of 5 bases from V and 7 bases from J, the junction contained 7 bases not matched to a gene. The CDR3 has 13 residues. The CDR3 DNA reads as TGTGCCAGTAGTCTTCCGACAGGGACGACCCAGTACTTC. Translation gives CASSLPTGTTQYF. Based on the CDR3 plus reference TRBV19 and TRBJ2-5, the full variable domain is DGGITQSPKYLFRKEGQNVTLSCEQNLNHDAMYWYRQDPGQGLRLIYYSQIVNDFQKGDIAEGYSVSREKKESFPLTVTSAQKNPTAFYLCASSLPTGTTQYFGPGTRLLVL.

V usage is TRBV6-1 and J usage is TRBJ2-3, with D uncertain. The CDR3 totals 13 residues. The V end lost 6 bases, the J end lost 5 bases, and 12 bases lay between the germline ends. Germline V gene sequence: CDR1 MNHNS, CDR2 SASEGT. The CDR3 DNA follows: TGTGCCAGCAGGACGGGTAGGGTAGATACGCAGTATTTT. Protein sequence: CASRTGRVDTQYF.

This chain links TRBV18 with TRBJ1-1, with a tentative D call TRBD1 (6 bases). CDR1 and CDR2 from the germline V gene are KGHSH and LQKENI. The ends were cut back, 5 bases at V and 2 bases at J, with 12 bases in the middle. This CDR3 has 14 amino acids. Written as DNA, the CDR3 is TGTGCCAGCTCAGAAGGACAGTTTAACACTGAAGCTTTCTTT. Its protein product is CASSEGQFNTEAFF.

This chain joins TRBV19 and TRBJ2-3; the D is unclear. Germline CDR1 is LNHDA and CDR2 is SQIVND (reference sequence). The CDR3 is 14 amino acids. Deletions cut 7 bases from V and 8 bases from J, with 19 bases between. The CDR3 DNA follows: TGTGCCAGTAAGCCCGAGGCCTCACCGGGTACGCAGTATTTT. Amino acid sequence: CASKPEASPGTQYF.

The chain recombines TRBV7-2 with TRBJ2-7; D is undetermined. Per germline, CDR1 SGHTA and CDR2 FQGNSA. V was clipped by 3 bases and J by 6 bases, with 9 bases between them. There are 12 residues in the CDR3. CDR3 nucleotides: TGTGCCAGCAGCTTGGTCCTCTTCGAGCAGTACTTC. Protein sequence: CASSLVLFEQYF.

The chain employs TRBV5-6 and TRBJ2-5; perhaps D is TRBD1 or TRBD2 (5 bases each). The J call is in doubt because the DNA end fits TRBJ2-7 better. The V gene's germline CDR1 is SGHDT and CDR2 YYEEEE. The CDR3 has 13 residues. CDR3: CASSRGPFYEQYF. For the CDR3, the DNA is TGTGCCAGCAGCCGGGGACCGTTCTACGAGCAGTACTTC.

The rearrangement joins TRBV6-5 to TRBJ2-2, with no clear D. The germline gives CDR1 MNHEY, CDR2 SVGAGI. V dropped 2 bases and J dropped 8 bases, with 6 bases sitting between them. The CDR3 extends over 12 amino acids. The CDR3: CASSYGKGELFF. The CDR3 DNA follows: TGTGCCAGCAGTTACGGGAAGGGGGAGCTGTTTTTT.

The chain links TRBV19 to TRBJ1-5; 9 bases line up with TRBD1. Per the germline V gene, CDR1 is LNHDA and CDR2 is SQIVND (reference sequence). J gave up 5 bases and V 5 bases, and 4 bases lay outside the gene matches. The CDR3 runs 14 residues. The CDR3 bases are TGTGCCAGTAGTGTGACAGGGGGTCATCAGCCCCAGCATTTT. It translates to CASSVTGGHQPQHF.

The table lists this clone with a few counts. V gene TRBV5-4 combines with J gene TRBJ2-7, with 11 bases aligning to TRBD2. The CDR3 sequence is 15 residues long. The J segment lost 7 bases and the V segment lost 4 bases, leaving 10 bases of the junction unmatched. Germline V gene sequence: CDR1 SGHNT, CDR2 YYREEE (reference sequence). CDR3 sequence reads: CASSGIAGGLGEQYF. In DNA, the CDR3 is TGTGCCAGCAGCGGGATAGCGGGGGGGTTAGGGGAGCAGTACTTC.

This chain links TRBV5-1 with TRBJ1-1; 7 bases match TRBD1. CDR1 SGHRS and CDR2 YFSETQ come from the germline V gene. V trimming: 3 bases; J trimming: 4 bases; junction bases outside the gene matches: 6. The CDR3 extends over 14 amino acids. The CDR3 DNA is TGCGCCAGCAGCTGGGACAGTGGGACCACTGAAGCTTTCTTT. Residues: CASSWDSGTTEAFF. The full variable domain, completed using reference TRBV5-1 and TRBJ1-1, is KAGVTQTPRYLIKTRGQQVTLSCSPISGHRSVSWYQQTPGQGLQFLFEYFSETQRNKGNFPGRFSGRQFSNSRSEMNVSTLELGDSALYLCASSWDSGTTEAFFGQGTRLTVV.

This chain connects TRBV2 to TRBJ2-5, with TRBD1 as a possible D gene (5 bases). Germline loops: CDR1 SNHLY, CDR2 FYNNEI. The CDR3 is 14 residues long. The V end lost 4 bases, the J end lost 4 bases, and 13 bases lay between the germline ends. The CDR3 protein is CASSVLPGPETQYF. The DNA of the CDR3 is TGTGCCAGCAGTGTACTACCAGGGCCAGAGACCCAGTACTTC. Full variable domain (outside the CDR3, taken from reference TRBV2 and TRBJ2-5): EPEVTQTPSHQVTQMGQEVILRCVPISNHLYFYWYRQILGQKVEFLVSFYNNEISEKSEIFDDQFSVERPDGSNFTLKIRSTKLEDSAMYFCASSVLPGPETQYFGPGTRLLVL.

The chain couples TRBV19 to TRBJ2-2; D unclear. The length of the CDR3 is 17 residues. Deletions cut 5 bases from V and 2 bases from J, with 18 bases between. Germline V gene sequence: CDR1 LNHDA, CDR2 SQIVND (reference sequence). As DNA, the CDR3 is TGTGCCAGTAGTCTAAAGTCGGTATCTCTAAACACCGGGGAGCTGTTTTTT. This codes for CASSLKSVSLNTGELFF.

The rearrangement uses TRBV7-8 and TRBJ2-7; TRBD1 aligns across 9 bases. Trimming removed 5 bases from V and 6 bases from J; junction bases left unmatched: 5. Germline V lookup: CDR1 SGHVS, CDR2 FQNEAQ. The CDR3 sequence is 13 residues long. DNA of the CDR3: TGTGCCAGCAGCGGGACAGGGTTAGCCGAGCAGTACTTC. Its translation is CASSGTGLAEQYF. The complete variable domain, with remaining parts taken from reference TRBV7-8 and TRBJ2-7, reads GAGVSQSPRYKVAKRGQDVALRCDPISGHVSLFWYQQALGQGPEFLTYFQNEAQLDKSGLPSDRFFAERPEGSVSTLKIQRTQQEDSAVYLCASSGTGLAEQYFGPGTRLTVT.

The chain couples TRBV6-4 to TRBJ2-2; TRBD2 might be the D (6 bases). In germline, CDR1 is MRHNA, CDR2 SNTAGT. The CDR3 runs to 16 residues. The V gene lost 3 bases and the J gene lost 5 bases, with 16 bases spanning the gap. The CDR3 DNA reads as TGTGCCAGCAGTGAGGAATATGGGACTCCAACCGGGGAGCTGTTTTTT. Its translation is CASSEEYGTPTGELFF.

The chain employs TRBV28 and TRBJ2-7, with D uncertain. Germline assignment: CDR1 MDHEN and CDR2 SYDVKM. Trimming shortened V by 6 bases and J by 2 bases, and 14 bases separated the two germline ends. This CDR3 contains 14 residues. CDR3 sequence reads: CASRGGVIPYEQYF. The DNA of the CDR3 is TGTGCCAGCAGGGGTGGGGTAATACCCTACGAGCAGTACTTC.

This chain links TRBV11-1 with TRBJ2-7, with D perhaps matching TRBD1 (5 bases). V dropped 6 bases and J dropped 5 bases, with 17 bases sitting between them. The germline gives CDR1 SGHAT, CDR2 FQDESV (reference sequence). The CDR3 loop spans 14 amino acids. CDR3 amino acids: CASSLQDSTDEQYF. The CDR3 bases are TGTGCCAGCAGTCTTCAAGACAGTACTGACGAGCAGTACTTC.